This TCR beta chain derives from a study of cytomegalovirus exposure and HLA in healthy donors. About this clone itself: Its antigen is currently unknown.

The CDR3 covers 14 residues. Germline V gives CDR1 SGHRS, CDR2 YFSETQ. The V and J ends lost 4 bases and 2 bases respectively, with 12 bases between them. Measured with immunoSEQ multiplex PCR; TCRdb has only the in-frame clones, and not every one. The repertoire holds about 64,000 clones, around 89% seen once, with around 1.7% in the top ten. Broader study findings: Specificity of a few CMV-associated chains for CMV antigens was verified in vitro.

The source of this sequence is a woman aged 18-35 years in good health and CMV-seronegative. Sample: PBMCs. The chain links TRBV5-1 to TRBJ2-5; tentatively, D is TRBD1 (6 bases). The CDR3 here is CASSRQAGQETQYF. The CDR3 nucleotides are TGCGCCAGCAGCCGACAGGCTGGACAAGAGACCCAGTACTTC.